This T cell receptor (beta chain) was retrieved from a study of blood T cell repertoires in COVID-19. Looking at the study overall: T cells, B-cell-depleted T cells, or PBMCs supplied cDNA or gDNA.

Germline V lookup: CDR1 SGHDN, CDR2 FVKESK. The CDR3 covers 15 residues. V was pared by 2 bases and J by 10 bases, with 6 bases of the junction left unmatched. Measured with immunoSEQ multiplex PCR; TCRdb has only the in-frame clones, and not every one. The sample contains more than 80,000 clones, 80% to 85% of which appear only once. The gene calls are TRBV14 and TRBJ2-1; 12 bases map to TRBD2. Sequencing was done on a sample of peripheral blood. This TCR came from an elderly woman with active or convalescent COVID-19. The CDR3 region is CASSQRTSGTLEQFF. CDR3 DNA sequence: TGTGCCAGCAGCCAACGGACTAGCGGGACCTTGGAGCAGTTCTTC.